This T cell receptor beta chain derives from a study of beta chain features in type 1 diabetes. This CDR3 region has 14 residues. The germline V and J ends were trimmed by 5 bases and 1 base, with 11 bases remaining between them. Germline V gene data show CDR1 as SEHNR and CDR2 as FQNEAQ (reference sequence). This clone came up a few times. Its antigen is unknown. Broader study findings: PCR, the amplification step, might favor shorter templates, equally in patients and controls.

The isolated RNA, all of it, was reverse transcribed, so expressed TCRB transcripts were what got sequenced. Repertoires were generated with immunoSEQ multiplex PCR, while TCRdb's copy carries only in-frame clones and drops some. The table lists 970,000 or so clones, roughly 15% of them singletons. The rearrangement links TRBV7-9 to TRBJ2-5; no clear D gene. The clonotype was recovered from a woman under 30 in good health. Sequenced: naive CD4+ T cells from blood. The CDR3 region is CASSPRPAQETQYF. The CDR3 DNA is TGTGCCAGCAGCCCCCGGCCGGCCCAAGAGACCCAGTACTTC.